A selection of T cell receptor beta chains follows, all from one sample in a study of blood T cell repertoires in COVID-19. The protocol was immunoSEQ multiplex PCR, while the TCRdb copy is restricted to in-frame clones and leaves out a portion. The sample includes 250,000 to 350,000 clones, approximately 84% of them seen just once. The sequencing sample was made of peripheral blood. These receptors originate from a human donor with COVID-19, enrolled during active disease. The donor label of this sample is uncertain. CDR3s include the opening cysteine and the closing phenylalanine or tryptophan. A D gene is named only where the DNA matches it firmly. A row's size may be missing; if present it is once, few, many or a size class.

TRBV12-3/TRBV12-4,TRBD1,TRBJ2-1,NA,CASSREDRLEFF,TGTGCCAGCAGCCGAGAGGACAGGCTGGAGTTCTTC
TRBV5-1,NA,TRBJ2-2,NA,CASSLAQRSTGELFF,TGCGCCAGCAGCTTGGCCCAGCGCTCCACCGGGGAGCTGTTTTTT
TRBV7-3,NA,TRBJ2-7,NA,CASSLGQRSEQYF,TGTGCCAGCAGCTTGGGACAACGCTCCGAGCAGTACTTC
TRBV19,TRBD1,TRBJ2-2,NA,CASSTLRGQGARELFF,TGTGCCAGTAGTACGCTCCGCGGACAGGGGGCCCGGGAGCTGTTTTTT
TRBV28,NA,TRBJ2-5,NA,CASSPPGRETQYF,TGTGCCAGCAGCCCCCCAGGGAGGGAGACCCAGTACTTC
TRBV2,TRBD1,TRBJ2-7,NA,CASRGDRGLDEQYF,TGTGCCAGCAGAGGGGACAGGGGACTCGACGAGCAGTACTTC
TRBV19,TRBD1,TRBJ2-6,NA,CASGQVSGANVLTF,TGTGCCAGTGGACAGGTCTCTGGGGCCAACGTCCTGACTTTC
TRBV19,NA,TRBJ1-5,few,CASSMGRGQPQHF,TGTGCCAGTAGTATGGGACGGGGGCAGCCCCAGCATTTT
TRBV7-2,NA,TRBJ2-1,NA,CASSPFDEQFF,TGTGCCAGCAGCCCGTTCGATGAGCAGTTCTTC
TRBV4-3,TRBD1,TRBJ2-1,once,CASSQSTGGQFF,TGCGCCAGCAGCCAATCGACAGGGGGGCAGTTCTTC
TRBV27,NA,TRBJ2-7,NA,CASTDKLTYEQYF,TGTGCCAGCACGGACAAGTTAACCTACGAGCAGTACTTC
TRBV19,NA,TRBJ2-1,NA,CASSISGGGYNEQFF,TGTGCCAGTAGTATCTCGGGGGGCGGTTACAATGAGCAGTTCTTC
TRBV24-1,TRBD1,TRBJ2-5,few,CATSKAGTGPQETQYF,TGTGCCACCAGTAAGGCCGGGACAGGGCCGCAAGAGACCCAGTACTTC
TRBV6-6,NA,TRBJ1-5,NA,CASSPAGAGNQPQHF,TGTGCCAGCAGCCCTGCAGGGGCTGGGAATCAGCCCCAGCATTTT
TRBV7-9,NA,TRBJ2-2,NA,CASSLGGLSNTGELFF,TGTGCCAGCAGCTTAGGCGGGCTATCAAACACCGGGGAGCTGTTTTTT
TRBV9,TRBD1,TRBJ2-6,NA,CASSPRPDRAGANVLTF,TGTGCCAGCAGCCCGCGTCCCGACAGGGCTGGGGCCAACGTCCTGACTTTC
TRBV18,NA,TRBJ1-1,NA,CASSPPGQGGTEAFF,TGTGCCAGCTCACCACCGGGGCAGGGCGGCACTGAAGCTTTCTTT
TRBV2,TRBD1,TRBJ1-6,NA,CASAGTGNSPLHF,TGTGCCAGCGCCGGGACAGGGAATTCACCCCTCCACTTT
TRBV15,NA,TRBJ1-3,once,CATSRDNAGGNTIYF,TGTGCCACCAGCAGAGATAACGCAGGGGGAAACACCATATATTTT
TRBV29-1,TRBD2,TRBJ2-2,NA,CSALGTSGIGATGELFF,TGCAGCGCTTTGGGGACTAGCGGGATTGGGGCCACCGGGGAGCTGTTTTTT
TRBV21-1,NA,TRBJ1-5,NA,CASSKMQGNQPQHF,TGTGCCAGCAGCAAAATGCAGGGGAACCAGCCCCAGCATTTT
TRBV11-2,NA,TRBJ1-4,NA,CASSSRRQGSNEKLFF,TGTGCCAGCAGCTCCAGAAGGCAGGGATCTAATGAAAAACTGTTTTTT
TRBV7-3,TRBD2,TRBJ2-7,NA,CASSEGLAGEQYF,TGTGCCAGCAGCGAGGGACTAGCGGGGGAGCAGTACTTC
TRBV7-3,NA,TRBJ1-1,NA,CASSLGTVTEAFF,TGTGCCAGCAGCCTAGGAACGGTCACTGAAGCTTTCTTT